One sample yielded the 18 T cell receptor beta chains listed below, sequenced in a study of blood T cell repertoires in COVID-19. Repertoires were generated with immunoSEQ multiplex PCR, while TCRdb's copy carries only in-frame clones and drops some. This sample has 210,000 or so clones, with 92% found just once. Input material: peripheral blood. All receptors derive from a man aged 25 to 40 with acute or convalescent COVID-19.

The chain combines TRBV5-1 with TRBJ2-3, with 11 bases aligning to TRBD1. The CDR3 is made up of 14 amino acids. J gave up 5 bases and V 4 bases, and 3 bases lay outside the gene matches. Germline assignment: CDR1 SGHRS and CDR2 YFSETQ. For the CDR3, the DNA is TGCGCCAGCAGCCGGGACAGGGGGAAAGATACGCAGTATTTT. Residues: CASSRDRGKDTQYF. The complete variable domain, with remaining parts taken from reference TRBV5-1 and TRBJ2-3, reads KAGVTQTPRYLIKTRGQQVTLSCSPISGHRSVSWYQQTPGQGLQFLFEYFSETQRNKGNFPGRFSGRQFSNSRSEMNVSTLELGDSALYLCASSRDRGKDTQYFGPGTRLTVL.

The CDR3 here is CASTLGQGRETQYF. CDR3 coding DNA: TGCGCCAGCACCCTCGGACAGGGGCGGGAGACCCAGTACTTC. This chain uses TRBV5-1 with TRBJ2-5; 9 positions agree with TRBD1. Germline assignment: CDR1 SGHRS and CDR2 YFSETQ. The CDR3 covers 14 residues. Trimming at V came to 6 bases and at J to 5 bases, leaving 8 bases not matched to a gene.

The table lists this clone with a few counts. The chain has TRBV5-1 and TRBJ2-7; TRBD1 might be the D (5 bases). V lost 4 bases and J 1 base, leaving 12 bases between the germline ends. Germline lookup yields CDR1 SGHRS and CDR2 YFSETQ. This CDR3 has 14 residues. CDR3 nucleotides: TGCGCCAGCAGCGGGCAGGGTGGTTCCTACGAGCAGTACTTC. This sequence encodes CASSGQGGSYEQYF.

This clone was picked up a small number of times. The genes are TRBV29-1 and TRBJ2-2, with D possibly being TRBD2 (6 bases). Trimming shortened V by 7 bases and J by 6 bases, and 18 bases separated the two germline ends. This CDR3 has 14 residues. Germline V gives CDR1 SQVTM, CDR2 ANQGSEA. The CDR3 sequence is CSGRGTFGAGELFF. For the CDR3, the DNA is TGCAGCGGTCGGGGGACCTTTGGGGCCGGGGAGCTGTTTTTT.

The V call is TRBV30, the J call TRBJ2-3; 10 nucleotides align to TRBD1. The V gene's germline CDR1 is GTSNPN and CDR2 SVGIG (reference sequence). V shed 7 bases, J shed 3 bases, and the junction held 16 bases outside the gene matches. CDR3 length equals 17 residues. The CDR3 sequence is CASKNLAGQGSTDTQYF. The CDR3 nucleotides are TGTGCCTCTAAAAACCTCGCGGGACAGGGGAGTACAGATACGCAGTATTTT.

The gene calls are TRBV5-1 and TRBJ1-6; no clear D gene. The CDR3 covers 15 residues. CDR1 and CDR2 (germline): SGHRS, YFSETQ. V lost 4 bases to trimming and J lost 9 bases, with 17 bases between them. CDR3 sequence reads: CASSLIDPGVSPLHF. DNA for the CDR3: TGCGCCAGCAGCCTAATTGATCCGGGAGTTTCACCCCTCCACTTT.

This rearrangement joins TRBV12-3 or TRBV12-4 to TRBJ2-5; D is ambiguous. The V gene lost 6 bases and the J gene lost 1 base, with 3 bases spanning the gap. The CDR3 is 11 residues long. The CDR3, as DNA: TGTGCCAGCAGCCGCCAAGAGACCCAGTACTTC. This codes for CASSRQETQYF.

The table lists this clone with many counts. CDR3 in amino acids: CASNIAVGTDTQYF. CDR3 sequence (DNA): TGTGCCAGCAACATAGCGGTGGGCACAGATACGCAGTATTTT. The rearrangement links TRBV2 to TRBJ2-3; D may be TRBD2 (6 bases). From germline, CDR1 is SNHLY and CDR2 FYNNEI. Trimming cost V 7 bases and J 1 base, with 12 bases left between them. The CDR3 extends over 14 amino acids.

The gene calls are TRBV6-5 and TRBJ1-5; D remains unclear. Looked up from germline, CDR1 is MNHEY and CDR2 is SVGAGI. V lost 0 bases and J lost 5, with 11 bases in between. This CDR3 region has 15 residues. The CDR3 region has the DNA TGTGCCAGCAGTTACTCGAAGTGGCCGTATCAGCCCCAGCATTTT. This sequence encodes CASSYSKWPYQPQHF.

The chain is built from TRBV5-6 and TRBJ2-1, with TRBD2 identical over 14 bases. Germline V gene sequence: CDR1 SGHDT, CDR2 YYEEEE. V dropped 3 bases and J dropped 9; count of bases not matched to a gene: 8. The CDR3 has 16 residues. The CDR3 nucleotides are TGTGCCAGCAGCTCGTGGACTAGCGGGAGGCGGGGTGAGCAGTTCTTC. It codes for CASSSWTSGRRGEQFF.

The gene calls are TRBV28 and TRBJ1-3; 7 positions agree with TRBD1. Germline CDR1 MDHEN, CDR2 SYDVKM. The CDR3 is made up of 17 amino acids. V dropped 2 bases and J dropped 0; count of bases not matched to a gene: 7. CDR3 loop: CASSLPGQLRSGNTIYF. Here the CDR3 DNA reads TGTGCCAGCAGTTTACCGGGACAGCTACGCTCTGGAAACACCATATATTTT.

The genes are TRBV5-6 and TRBJ1-1, with TRBD1 identical over 9 bases. Germline V lookup: CDR1 SGHDT, CDR2 YYEEEE. The V segment lost 4 bases and the J segment 4 bases; nucleotides outside the gene matches: 5. This CDR3 spans 14 amino acids. CDR3 nucleotide sequence: TGTGCCAGCAGCCTTTCGGACAGGGGCACTGAAGCTTTCTTT. It specifies CASSLSDRGTEAFF. The full variable domain, completed using reference TRBV5-6 and TRBJ1-1, is DAGVTQSPTHLIKTRGQQVTLRCSPKSGHDTVSWYQQALGQGPQFIFQYYEEEERQRGNFPDRFSGHQFPNYSSELNVNALLLGDSALYLCASSLSDRGTEAFFGQGTRLTVV.

The chain recombines TRBV28 with TRBJ2-7; perhaps TRBD2 as D (7 bases). This CDR3 has 15 amino acids. Trimming removed 8 bases at V and 2 bases at J, with 19 bases between. In germline, CDR1 is MDHEN, CDR2 SYDVKM. In DNA form, the CDR3 reads TGTGCCAGCGCCCTCGGGGGGCCGAGAGCCTACGAGCAGTACTTC. This translates into CASALGGPRAYEQYF.

This chain uses TRBV5-1 with TRBJ2-7; D gene uncertain. Germline V gene lookup returns CDR1 SGHRS and CDR2 YFSETQ. The CDR3 has 16 residues. Trimming took 2 bases from V and 1 from J, leaving 16 bases between them. The CDR3 region is CASSFGSPLPSYEQYF. The CDR3 coding sequence is TGCGCCAGCAGCTTTGGTAGCCCCTTACCATCCTACGAGCAGTACTTC.

This chain links TRBV28 with TRBJ2-7; tentatively, D is TRBD2 (6 bases). The ends were cut back, 5 bases at V and 12 bases at J, with 26 bases in the middle. The germline V gene encodes CDR1 MDHEN and CDR2 SYDVKM. This CDR3 has 15 amino acids. This CDR3 reads CASSPRGLARAVGYF. The CDR3 nucleotides are TGTGCCAGCAGTCCCCGAGGTCTAGCGCGGGCAGTGGGGTACTTC.

This chain connects TRBV7-6 to TRBJ1-1; D remains unclear. Germline V gene data show CDR1 as SGHVS and CDR2 as FNYEAQ. V was cut by 1 base and J by 4 bases, with 7 bases left in between. This CDR3 comprises 13 residues. The CDR3 loop is CASSLDPGTEAFF. In DNA form, the CDR3 reads TGTGCCAGCAGCTTAGACCCGGGCACTGAAGCTTTCTTT.

The chain uses TRBV29-1 and TRBJ2-3, with 12 bases matching TRBD2. V was pared by 6 bases and J by 2 bases, with 3 bases of the junction left unmatched. The CDR3 has 14 residues. Germline CDR1 SQVTM, CDR2 ANQGSEA. CDR3 nucleotide sequence: TGCAGCGTGGGACTAGCGGGTTACACAGATACGCAGTATTTT. This gives the protein CSVGLAGYTDTQYF.

The rearrangement uses TRBV28 and TRBJ1-1; maybe TRBD1 (5 bases). This CDR3 is built from 16 residues. V shed 7 bases and J shed 0 bases, with 18 bases lying between them. The germline V gene encodes CDR1 MDHEN and CDR2 SYDVKM. The CDR3 sequence: CASKPFRGLLNTEAFF. The CDR3 nucleotides are TGTGCCAGCAAGCCCTTTAGGGGACTCCTGAACACTGAAGCTTTCTTT.